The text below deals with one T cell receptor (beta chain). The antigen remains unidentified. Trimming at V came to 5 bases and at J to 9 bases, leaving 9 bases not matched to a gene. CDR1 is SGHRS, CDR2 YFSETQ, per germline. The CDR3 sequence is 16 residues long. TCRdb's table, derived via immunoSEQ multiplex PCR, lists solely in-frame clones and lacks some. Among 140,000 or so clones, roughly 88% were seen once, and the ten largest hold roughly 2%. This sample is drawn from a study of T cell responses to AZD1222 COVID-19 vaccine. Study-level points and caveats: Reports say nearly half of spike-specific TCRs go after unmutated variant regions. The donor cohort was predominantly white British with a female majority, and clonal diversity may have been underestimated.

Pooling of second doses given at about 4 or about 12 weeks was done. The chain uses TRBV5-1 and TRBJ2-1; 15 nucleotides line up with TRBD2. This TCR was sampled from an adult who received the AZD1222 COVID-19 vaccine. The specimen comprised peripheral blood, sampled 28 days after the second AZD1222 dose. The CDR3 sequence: CASRTPGLAGGSEQFF. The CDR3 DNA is TGCGCCAGCAGGACTCCGGGACTAGCGGGAGGAAGTGAGCAGTTCTTC.